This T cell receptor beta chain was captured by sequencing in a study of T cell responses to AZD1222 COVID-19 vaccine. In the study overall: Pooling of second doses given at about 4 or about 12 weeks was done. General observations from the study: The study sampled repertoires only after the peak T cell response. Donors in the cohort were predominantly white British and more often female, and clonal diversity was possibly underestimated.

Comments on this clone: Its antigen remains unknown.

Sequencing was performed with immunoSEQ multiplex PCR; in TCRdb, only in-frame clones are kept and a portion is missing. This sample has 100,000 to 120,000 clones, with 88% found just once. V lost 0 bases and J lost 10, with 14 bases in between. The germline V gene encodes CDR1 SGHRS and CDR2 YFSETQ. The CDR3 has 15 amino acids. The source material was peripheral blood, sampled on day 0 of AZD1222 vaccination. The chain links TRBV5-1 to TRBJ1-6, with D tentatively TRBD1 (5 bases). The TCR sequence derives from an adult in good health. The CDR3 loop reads CASSLALSTDSPLHF. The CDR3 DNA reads TGCGCCAGCAGCTTGGCCTTATCGACAGACTCACCCCTCCACTTT.